This is a list of T cell receptor beta chains from one sample in a study of beta chain features in type 1 diabetes. Measured with immunoSEQ multiplex PCR; TCRdb has only the in-frame clones, and not every one. The sample lists over 650,000 clones, over 12% seen once, with just under 0.04% in the top ten. Source material: naive CD4+ T cells from blood. The receptors were gathered from a man between 18 and 35 years old with type 1 diabetes. CDR3s include the opening cysteine and the closing phenylalanine or tryptophan. The order of the fields is V gene, J gene, clone size, D gene, CDR3 DNA, CDR3 protein. The D gene is left open where the match is weak. Not every row has a clone size; where given, it reads once, few, many or a size class.

TRBV5-6	TRBJ1-2	few	NA	TGTGCCAGCAGAAATGGGCGGGAGTGGACGGTGGGCTACACCTTC	CASRNGREWTVGYTF
TRBV15	TRBJ1-2	few	TRBD1	TGTGCCACCAGCAGAGACCAGGGGGAATATGGCTACACCTTC	CATSRDQGEYGYTF
TRBV28	TRBJ2-1	NA	TRBD2	TGTGCCAGCAGGGTAGCGGGAGGTACGAATGAGCAGTTCTTC	CASRVAGGTNEQFF
TRBV7-2	TRBJ2-7	few	TRBD2	TGTGCCAGCAGCACCCGGGGGGGTGCCGAGCAGTACTTC	CASSTRGGAEQYF
TRBV2	TRBJ1-2	NA	NA	TGTGCCAGCAGTGAATTGGGCAGCCTAAACTATGGCTACACCTTC	CASSELGSLNYGYTF
TRBV2	TRBJ1-3	few	NA	TGTGCCATGACAGTTACCTCTGGAAACACCATATATTTT	CAMTVTSGNTIYF
TRBV4-3	TRBJ1-6	once	NA	TGCGCCAGCAGCCAAGATGAGGTTAATTCACCCCTCCACTTT	CASSQDEVNSPLHF
TRBV9	TRBJ1-3	NA	NA	TGTGCCAGCAGCGTAGGAATGGGACCTGGAAACACCATATATTTT	CASSVGMGPGNTIYF
TRBV6-6	TRBJ2-7	few	NA	TGTGCCAGCACCGACGCGGGACAGATGAGCTCCTACGAGCAGTACTTC	CASTDAGQMSSYEQYF
TRBV7-2	TRBJ1-1	NA	NA	TGTGCCAGCAGTTGGGCCAGGCCTGAAGCTTTCTTT	CASSWARPEAFF
TRBV4-3	TRBJ1-6	few	NA	TGCGCCAGCAGCCAAGAGGCCCAGGGCAAATCCTCACCCCTCCACTTT	CASSQEAQGKSSPLHF